This record concerns one T cell receptor (beta chain) sequence. The data were taken from a study of blood T cells in healthy people across ages. A second PCR of 7 to 11 cycles used a sample-barcoded 5' primer and a J-beta primer mix. The study obtained at least 3 million CDR3-containing paired-end reads from every sample. TCRdb processed the 5' RACE reads anew with MiXCR; each CDR3 protein has one entry. The sample has 800,000 to 1,300,000 distinct CDR3 sequences; roughly 24% are singletons. This CDR3 is built from 14 residues. The V and J ends lost 3 bases and 7 bases respectively, with 15 bases between them. Looked up from germline, CDR1 is SGHTA and CDR2 is FQGNSA. This same sample was also part of a study on T cells of mothers and their children. Turning to that study: At a sensitivity of around 100 clones per million clonotypes, no persistent microchimeric T cell clones appeared.

The sequenced material came from blood. This receptor was taken from a girl aged 2 to 9 in good health. The chain combines TRBV7-2 with TRBJ1-1; D is uncertain. This CDR3 reads CASSFPLGGGEAFF. DNA for the CDR3: TGTGCCAGCAGCTTCCCGTTAGGCGGCGGTGAAGCTTTCTTT.